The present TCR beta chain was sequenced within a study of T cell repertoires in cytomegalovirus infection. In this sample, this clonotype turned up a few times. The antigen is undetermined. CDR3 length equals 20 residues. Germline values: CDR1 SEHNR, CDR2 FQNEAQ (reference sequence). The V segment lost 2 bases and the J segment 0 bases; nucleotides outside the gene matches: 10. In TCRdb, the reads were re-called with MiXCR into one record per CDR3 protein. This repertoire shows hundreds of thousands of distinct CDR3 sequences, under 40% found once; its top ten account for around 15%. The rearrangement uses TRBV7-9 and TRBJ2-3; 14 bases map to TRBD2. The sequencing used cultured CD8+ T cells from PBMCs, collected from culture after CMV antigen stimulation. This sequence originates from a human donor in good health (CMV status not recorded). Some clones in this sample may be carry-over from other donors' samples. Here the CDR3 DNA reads TGTGCCAGCAGCTTAAAGGGACTAGCGGGAGTCCCCGACAGCACAGATACGCAGTATTTT. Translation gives CASSLKGLAGVPDSTDTQYF.